The 2 T cell receptor beta chains listed next were all sequenced from one sample in a study of cytomegalovirus exposure and HLA in healthy donors. The PCR contained 60 Vbeta and 13 Jbeta primers. The table came from immunoSEQ multiplex PCR; TCRdb's copy has only in-frame clones and leaves some out. The sample lists about 130,000 clones, over 60% occurring once. The sequenced sample was PBMCs. The receptors derive from a human donor in good health.

Only a few counts were recorded for this clone. The genes are TRBV7-7 and TRBJ1-4, with TRBD1 matching over 7 bases. CDR1 and CDR2 (germline): SSHAT, FNYEAQ (reference sequence). The CDR3 has 16 amino acids. With V trimmed by 5 bases and J by 6 bases, 12 bases remained unmatched. This CDR3 reads CASSPSPGQPYEKLFF. CDR3 coding DNA: TGTGCCAGCAGCCCGTCCCCGGGACAGCCTTATGAAAAACTGTTTTTT.

This chain uses TRBV30 with TRBJ2-5, with D tentatively TRBD2 (7 bases). This CDR3 is built from 17 residues. V gave up 1 base and J gave up 5 bases, with 23 bases separating them. Looked up from germline, CDR1 is GTSNPN and CDR2 is SVGIG (reference sequence). The CDR3 sequence: CAWSAWEGGGFGETQYF. CDR3 nucleotides: TGTGCCTGGAGTGCCTGGGAGGGGGGGGGCTTCGGGGAGACCCAGTACTTC.